The following is a T cell receptor beta chain sequence with its context. This sample stems from a study of blood T cell repertoires in COVID-19. Turning to the study itself: Italy, Spain and the United States were the sources of the convalescent and acute COVID-19 samples. Sources were T cells, B-cell-depleted T cells, or PBMCs; the material itself was cDNA or gDNA.

The CDR3 consists of 14 residues. Germline-derived CDR1 and CDR2 are MDHEN and SYDVKM. V was clipped by 6 bases and J by 5 bases, with 16 bases between them. Generated by immunoSEQ multiplex PCR, the TCRdb table keeps only in-frame clones and is missing some. This table holds 60,000 to 65,000 clones, about 78% found once. Material: peripheral blood. This sequence originates from a woman older than 75 with acute or convalescent COVID-19. The V gene is TRBV28, the J gene TRBJ1-1, with D unresolved. The CDR3: CASSLTDGRTEAFF. The CDR3 DNA reads TGTGCCAGCAGCCTTACGGACGGGAGGACTGAAGCTTTCTTT.